This is a list of T cell receptor beta chains from one sample in a study of blood T cell repertoires in COVID-19. The repertoire was sequenced with immunoSEQ multiplex PCR; TCRdb's copy has only in-frame clones and lacks some. The table lists tens of thousands of clones, around 68% of them singletons. Sequencing used peripheral blood. All receptors come from a woman aged 70-85 years with acute or convalescent COVID-19. Each CDR3 is given with its conserved first and last residue. A D gene is named only where the DNA matches it firmly. Not all rows give a size; the values are once, few, many and, for expanded clones, a class.

J: TRBJ2-7
D: NA
size: NA
V: TRBV7-9
DNA: TGTGCCAGCAGCTTAGACAGACGCGAGCAGTACTTC
CDR3: CASSLDRREQYF

J: TRBJ2-5
D: TRBD2
size: NA
V: TRBV7-2
DNA: TGTGCCAGCACCCCGAACGGGGGGTCAGAGACCCAGTACTTC
CDR3: CASTPNGGSETQYF

J: TRBJ1-5
D: TRBD1
size: NA
V: TRBV27
DNA: TGTGCCAGCAGTTTTGGACAGGGGGCTCAGCCCCAGCATTTT
CDR3: CASSFGQGAQPQHF

J: TRBJ2-5
D: TRBD1
size: NA
V: TRBV15
DNA: TGTGCCACCAGCACAGACAGGGCGGAGACCCAGTACTTC
CDR3: CATSTDRAETQYF

J: TRBJ2-1
D: NA
size: NA
V: TRBV15
DNA: TGTGCCACCAGCAGAGATCACCAGCTTCCTAGCTCCTACAATGAGCAGTTCTTC
CDR3: CATSRDHQLPSSYNEQFF

J: TRBJ2-6
D: TRBD1
size: few
V: TRBV10-3
DNA: TGTGCCATCAGCCCGACAGGGGGCAATGGTGGGGCCAACGTCCTGACTTTC
CDR3: CAISPTGGNGGANVLTF

J: TRBJ1-3
D: NA
size: NA
V: TRBV19
DNA: TGTGCCAGTAGCGACCCCGGGAGGGGAAACACCATATATTTT
CDR3: CASSDPGRGNTIYF

J: TRBJ2-7
D: TRBD1
size: NA
V: TRBV19
DNA: TGTGCCAGTAGTATAGCGGCGGTCGGAGACAGGGCCAACGAGCAGTACTTC
CDR3: CASSIAAVGDRANEQYF

J: TRBJ2-5
D: TRBD2
size: NA
V: TRBV6-2/TRBV6-3
DNA: TGTGCCAGCAGTTACTCGAGGCTAGCGGGGGCGTTCCAAGAGACCCAGTACTTC
CDR3: CASSYSRLAGAFQETQYF

J: TRBJ2-7
D: NA
size: NA
V: TRBV7-9
DNA: TGTGCCAGCAGCTTAGGGACAGACCCCTACGAGCAGTACTTC
CDR3: CASSLGTDPYEQYF

J: TRBJ1-4
D: NA
size: NA
V: TRBV3-1/TRBV3-2
DNA: TGTGCCAGCAGCCAACCTCGGGCTAATGAAAAACTGTTTTTT
CDR3: CASSQPRANEKLFF

J: TRBJ2-1
D: TRBD2
size: NA
V: TRBV5-1
DNA: TGCGCCAGCAGCCCCGGACTAGCGGGGGGGGTTAGCTCCTACAATGAGCAGTTCTTC
CDR3: CASSPGLAGGVSSYNEQFF

J: TRBJ2-3
D: TRBD2
size: NA
V: TRBV28
DNA: TGTGCCAGCAGTTTTGGACTAGCCGATACGCAGTATTTT
CDR3: CASSFGLADTQYF

J: TRBJ1-5
D: NA
size: NA
V: TRBV11-3
DNA: TGTGCCAGCAGCTCGGACTCCGGGCGGGGTAGTCGGTGGAGCAATCAGCCCCAGCATTTT
CDR3: CASSSDSGRGSRWSNQPQHF

J: TRBJ1-1
D: NA
size: NA
V: TRBV29-1
DNA: TGCAGCGTTAGGGCGGGGGGAAAGAACACTGAAGCTTTCTTT
CDR3: CSVRAGGKNTEAFF

J: TRBJ2-7
D: TRBD1
size: NA
V: TRBV10-2
DNA: TGCGCCACCCTAGGGGGACAGGGGAACTACGAGCAGTACTTC
CDR3: CATLGGQGNYEQYF

J: TRBJ2-5
D: NA
size: once
V: TRBV7-2
DNA: TGTGCCAGCAGCCCGGGAGTCGGAGAGACCCAGTACTTC
CDR3: CASSPGVGETQYF

J: TRBJ1-3
D: NA
size: NA
V: TRBV19
DNA: TGTGCCAGTAGTACCGGAGAACCTTTGGCGGGAAACACCATATATTTT
CDR3: CASSTGEPLAGNTIYF

J: TRBJ2-5
D: NA
size: NA
V: TRBV7-9
DNA: TGTGCCAGCACCCCCCTCTCGGGGGAGACCCAGTACTTC
CDR3: CASTPLSGETQYF

J: TRBJ2-3
D: TRBD2
size: NA
V: TRBV9
DNA: TGTGCCAGCAGCGTAACCCCCGGGACTAGAACAGATACGCAGTATTTT
CDR3: CASSVTPGTRTDTQYF

J: TRBJ2-5
D: NA
size: NA
V: TRBV5-5
DNA: TGTGCCAGCAGCTTTTTACAGAACCAAGAGACCCAGTACTTC
CDR3: CASSFLQNQETQYF

J: TRBJ1-2
D: NA
size: few
V: TRBV11-2
DNA: TGTGCCAGCAGTCGAGGGGGTGGGAGGGAAGGAAAGGCGAGAGGCTACACCTTC
CDR3: CASSRGGGREGKARGYTF

J: TRBJ2-3
D: NA
size: few
V: TRBV19
DNA: TGTGCCAGTAGTATGTTCTACGCAGATACGCAGTATTTT
CDR3: CASSMFYADTQYF

J: TRBJ2-7
D: NA
size: NA
V: TRBV7-8
DNA: TGTGCCAGCAGCTTAATTCTGGGCAGCTCCTACGAGCAGTACTTC
CDR3: CASSLILGSSYEQYF

J: TRBJ1-2
D: NA
size: once
V: TRBV9
DNA: TGTGCCAGCAGCGGTGGGACCCCACAGGGTAAAGGCTACACCTTC
CDR3: CASSGGTPQGKGYTF

J: TRBJ2-2
D: NA
size: NA
V: TRBV24-1
DNA: TGTGCCACCAGTGACTCCCTTACCGGGGAGCTGTTTTTT
CDR3: CATSDSLTGELFF

J: TRBJ2-3
D: NA
size: NA
V: TRBV19
DNA: TGTGCCAGTAGCCTACAGGGATACCGGACAGATACGCAGTATTTT
CDR3: CASSLQGYRTDTQYF

J: TRBJ2-1
D: TRBD2
size: NA
V: TRBV2
DNA: TGTGCCAGCGGACTAGCGGGGGGCTACAATGAGCAGTTCTTC
CDR3: CASGLAGGYNEQFF

J: TRBJ2-7
D: NA
size: medium-sized
V: TRBV4-1
DNA: TGCGCCAGCAGCCGACAGAACGAGCAGTACTTC
CDR3: CASSRQNEQYF

J: TRBJ2-7
D: NA
size: NA
V: TRBV28
DNA: TGTGCCAGCAGTTTATACAGGGACGACGAGCAGTACTTC
CDR3: CASSLYRDDEQYF

J: TRBJ2-1
D: NA
size: once
V: TRBV27
DNA: TGTGCCAGCAGTGCCTGGAGGCCCCACAATGAGCAGTTCTTC
CDR3: CASSAWRPHNEQFF

J: TRBJ1-2
D: NA
size: once
V: TRBV7-9
DNA: TGTGCCAGCAGCCAAGACGGAGAGTATGGCTACACCTTC
CDR3: CASSQDGEYGYTF

J: TRBJ2-3
D: NA
size: NA
V: TRBV6-2/TRBV6-3
DNA: TGTGCCAGCAGTTTCATCACAGATACGCAGTATTTT
CDR3: CASSFITDTQYF

J: TRBJ2-1
D: NA
size: NA
V: TRBV6-5
DNA: TGTGCCAGCAGCACAGGGTGGGCCTACAATGAGCAGTTCTTC
CDR3: CASSTGWAYNEQFF

J: TRBJ1-5
D: NA
size: NA
V: TRBV7-9
DNA: TGTGCCAGCAGCTTAGGTGCAGGGCATCAGCCCCAGCATTTT
CDR3: CASSLGAGHQPQHF

J: TRBJ1-5
D: NA
size: NA
V: TRBV28
DNA: TGTGCCAGCAGACCCACCGGGACTAGCGGGATTCAGCCCCAGCATTTT
CDR3: CASRPTGTSGIQPQHF

J: TRBJ1-6
D: TRBD1
size: few
V: TRBV5-1
DNA: TGCGCCAGCAGCTTGGGGGGACAGGGATCCAATTCACCCCTCCACTTT
CDR3: CASSLGGQGSNSPLHF